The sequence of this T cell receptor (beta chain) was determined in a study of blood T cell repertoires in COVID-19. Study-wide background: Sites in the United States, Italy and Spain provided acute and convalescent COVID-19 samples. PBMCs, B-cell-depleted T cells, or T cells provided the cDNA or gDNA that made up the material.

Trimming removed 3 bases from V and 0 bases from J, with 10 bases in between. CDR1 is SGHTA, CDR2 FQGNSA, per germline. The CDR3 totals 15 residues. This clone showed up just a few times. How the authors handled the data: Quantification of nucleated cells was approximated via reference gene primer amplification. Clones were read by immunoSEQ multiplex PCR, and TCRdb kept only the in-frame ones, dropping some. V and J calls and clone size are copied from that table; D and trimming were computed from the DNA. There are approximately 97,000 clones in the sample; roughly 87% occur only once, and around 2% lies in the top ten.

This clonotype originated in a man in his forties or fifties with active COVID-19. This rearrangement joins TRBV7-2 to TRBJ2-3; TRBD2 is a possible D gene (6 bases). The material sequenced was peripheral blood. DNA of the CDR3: TGTGCCAGCAGCTTGCGGGGATGGAGCACAGATACGCAGTATTTT. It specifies CASSLRGWSTDTQYF. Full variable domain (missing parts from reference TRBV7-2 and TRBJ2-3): GAGVSQSPSNKVTEKGKDVELRCDPISGHTALYWYRQSLGQGLEFLIYFQGNSAPDKSGLPSDRFSAERTGGSVSTLTIQRTQQEDSAVYLCASSLRGWSTDTQYFGPGTRLTVL.